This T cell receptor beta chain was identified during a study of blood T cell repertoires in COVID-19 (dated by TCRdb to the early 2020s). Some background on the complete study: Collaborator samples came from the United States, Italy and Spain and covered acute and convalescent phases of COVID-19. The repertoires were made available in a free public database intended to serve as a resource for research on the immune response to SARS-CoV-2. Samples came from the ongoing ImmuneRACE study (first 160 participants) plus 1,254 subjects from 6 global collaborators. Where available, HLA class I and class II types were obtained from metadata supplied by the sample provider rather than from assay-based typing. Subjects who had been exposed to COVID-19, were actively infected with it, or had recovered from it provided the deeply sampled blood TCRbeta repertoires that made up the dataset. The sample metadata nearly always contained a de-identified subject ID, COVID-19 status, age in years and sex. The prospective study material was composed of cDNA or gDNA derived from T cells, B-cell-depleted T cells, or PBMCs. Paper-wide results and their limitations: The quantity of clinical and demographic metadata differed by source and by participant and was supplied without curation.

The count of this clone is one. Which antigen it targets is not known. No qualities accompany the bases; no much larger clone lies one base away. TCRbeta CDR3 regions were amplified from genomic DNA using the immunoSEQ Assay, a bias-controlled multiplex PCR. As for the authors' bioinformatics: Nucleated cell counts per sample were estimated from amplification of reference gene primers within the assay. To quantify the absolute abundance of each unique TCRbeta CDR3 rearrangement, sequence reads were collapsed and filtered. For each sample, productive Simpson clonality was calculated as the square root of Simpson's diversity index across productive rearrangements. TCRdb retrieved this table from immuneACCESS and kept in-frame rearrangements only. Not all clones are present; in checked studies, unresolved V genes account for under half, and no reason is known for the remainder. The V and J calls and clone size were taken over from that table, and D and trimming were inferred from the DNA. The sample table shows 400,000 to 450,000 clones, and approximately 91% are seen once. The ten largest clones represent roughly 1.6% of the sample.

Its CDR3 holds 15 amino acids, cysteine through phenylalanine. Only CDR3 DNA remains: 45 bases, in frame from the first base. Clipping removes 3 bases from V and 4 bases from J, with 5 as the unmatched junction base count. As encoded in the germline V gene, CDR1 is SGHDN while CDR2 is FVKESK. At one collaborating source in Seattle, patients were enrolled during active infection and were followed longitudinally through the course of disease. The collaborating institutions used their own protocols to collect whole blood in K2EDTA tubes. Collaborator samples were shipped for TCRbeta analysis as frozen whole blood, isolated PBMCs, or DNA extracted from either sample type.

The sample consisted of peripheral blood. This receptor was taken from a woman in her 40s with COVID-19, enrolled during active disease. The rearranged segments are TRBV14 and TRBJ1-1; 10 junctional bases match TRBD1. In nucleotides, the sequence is TGTGCCAGCAGCCACTCGGGACAGGGGACCACTGAAGCTTTCTTT. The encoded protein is CASSHSGQGTTEAFF.